Below are 23 T cell receptor beta chains sequenced from a single sample in a study of CD8 T cells in Susac syndrome. Random hexamers served to reverse transcribe about 0.5 to 1 ug RNA. TCRdb itself ran the immunoSEQ multiplex PCR reads through MiXCR, one entry per CDR3 protein. The sample consists of a few hundred thousand distinct CDR3 sequences, 70% to 90% of them appearing once. The sequenced sample was CD8+ T cells from PBMCs. These receptors were taken from a human donor with multiple sclerosis.

The rearrangement joins TRBV7-9 to TRBJ2-5, with 9 nucleotides matching TRBD2. The CDR3 contains 16 residues. The V and J ends lost 5 bases and 0 bases, in that order; junction bases with no gene match: 7. CDR1 is SEHNR, CDR2 FQNEAQ, per germline (reference sequence). CDR3 sequence reads: CASSDAIAGDQETQYF. The DNA for the CDR3 is TGTGCCAGCAGCGATGCGATAGCGGGAGACCAAGAGACCCAGTACTTC.

The chain uses TRBV5-1 and TRBJ1-2, with TRBD1 matching 7 bases. This CDR3 is built from 14 residues. The germline gives CDR1 SGHRS, CDR2 YFSETQ. Trimming cost V 3 bases and J 7 bases; bases outside gene matches: 9. CDR3 sequence reads: CASSYYDREGGYTF. CDR3 DNA: TGCGCCAGCAGCTACTACGACAGGGAAGGTGGCTACACCTTC.

The V and J genes are TRBV28 and TRBJ2-1; 7 nucleotides agree with TRBD2. The CDR3 extends over 14 amino acids. V was clipped by 7 bases and J by 5 bases; unmatched bases: 8. Germline V CDR1 and CDR2: MDHEN, SYDVKM. CDR3 sequence reads: CASITTSVDNEQFF. The CDR3 DNA follows: TGTGCCAGCATCACAACTAGCGTTGACAATGAGCAGTTCTTC.

The rearrangement links TRBV6-5 to TRBJ1-1; possibly TRBD1 for D (5 bases). Trimming removed 6 bases at V and 1 base at J, with 12 bases between. The CDR3 is made up of 14 amino acids. CDR1 and CDR2 (germline): MNHEY, SVGAGI. CDR3 nucleotide sequence: TGTGCCAGCAGCCGCGACAGCCCGAACACTGAAGCTTTCTTT. It codes for CASSRDSPNTEAFF.

V usage is TRBV29-1 and J usage is TRBJ1-3; TRBD1 aligns across 8 bases. Germline V lookup: CDR1 SQVTM, CDR2 ANQGSEA. Germline trimming cut 4 bases from V and 3 bases from J; bases unmatched to any gene: 5. CDR3 length: 14 amino acids. The CDR3: CSVVWTGYGNTIYF. The CDR3 DNA is TGCAGCGTTGTGTGGACAGGGTATGGAAACACCATATATTTT.

The chain recombines TRBV6-1 with TRBJ1-2; the D gene is possibly TRBD1 (6 bases). The CDR3 has 13 amino acids. CDR1 and CDR2 (germline): MNHNS, SASEGT. Deletions cut 4 bases from V and 4 bases from J, with 10 bases between. CDR3 sequence (DNA): TGTGCCAGCAGTGCCAGGGGCTTCTATGGCTACACCTTC. Its protein is CASSARGFYGYTF.

V gene TRBV12-3 or TRBV12-4 combines with J gene TRBJ1-5; D remains unclear. Trimming removed 2 bases at V and 3 bases at J, with 11 bases between. This CDR3 contains 15 residues. This CDR3 is CASSLIDGANQPQHF. Here the CDR3 DNA reads TGTGCCAGCAGTTTAATAGATGGTGCCAATCAGCCCCAGCATTTT.

As DNA, the CDR3 is TGTGCCAGCAGCGTAGAGGGACTAGCGGCAGATACGCAGTATTTT. Its protein is CASSVEGLAADTQYF. The chain is built from TRBV9 and TRBJ2-3; 11 bases line up with TRBD2. Germline V gene data show CDR1 as SGDLS and CDR2 as YYNGEE. The CDR3 sequence is 15 residues long. V was clipped by 0 bases and J by 4 bases; unmatched bases: 1. Using reference TRBV9 and TRBJ2-3 for the parts outside the CDR3, the full variable domain is DSGVTQTPKHLITATGQRVTLRCSPRSGDLSVYWYQQSLDQGLQFLIQYYNGEERAKGNILERFSAQQFPDLHSELNLSSLELGDSALYFCASSVEGLAADTQYFGPGTRLTVL.

The chain uses TRBV27 and TRBJ1-5; D is undetermined. Between the trimmed V and J ends, which lost 2 bases and 0 bases, there was a span of 8 bases. This CDR3 has 15 amino acids. From germline, CDR1 is MNHEY and CDR2 SMNVEV (reference sequence). The CDR3 region is CASSLGPFSNQPQHF. The CDR3 DNA follows: TGTGCCAGCAGTTTAGGCCCTTTTAGCAATCAGCCCCAGCATTTT.

A single count supports this clonotype. This likely comes from a read error, as the CDR3 has no conserved phenylalanine or tryptophan at its end. The chain carries TRBV7-9 and TRBJ2-7; D ambiguous. V was trimmed by 2 bases and J by 6 bases, leaving 14 bases between them. The germline CDR1 and CDR2 sequences are SEHNR and FQNEAQ (reference sequence). The CDR3 runs to 14 residues. CDR3 residues: CASSLIGGTAEQYL. The CDR3 DNA sequence: TGTGCCAGCAGCTTAATCGGCGGTACAGCCGAGCAGTACCTC.

The chain has TRBV19 and TRBJ2-1; the D gene is possibly TRBD1 (6 bases). The CDR3 is made up of 13 amino acids. V shed 3 bases and J shed 5 bases, with 8 bases lying between them. Germline-derived CDR1 and CDR2 are LNHDA and SQIVND (reference sequence). This CDR3 is CASSISGDNEQFF. The CDR3 nucleotides read TGTGCCAGTAGTATTTCAGGGGACAATGAGCAGTTCTTC.

V and J are TRBV27 and TRBJ1-1; D is ambiguous. The V end lost 5 bases, the J end lost 1 base, and 8 bases lay between the germline ends. There are 13 residues in the CDR3. Germline assignment: CDR1 MNHEY and CDR2 SMNVEV (reference sequence). Written as DNA, the CDR3 is TGTGCCAGCAGTGCTAGGTCGAACACTGAAGCTTTCTTT. It translates to CASSARSNTEAFF.

The rearrangement joins TRBV6-1 to TRBJ1-6; weak D call: TRBD1 (6 bases). CDR3 length equals 17 residues. The germline gives CDR1 MNHNS, CDR2 SASEGT. Trimming stripped 8 bases from V and 7 bases from J, with 24 bases between. The CDR3 DNA sequence: TGTGCCAGCCATGCAGGGGCCAGGGGAAGTCGGAATTCACCCCTCCACTTT. Its translation is CASHAGARGSRNSPLHF.

The chain employs TRBV27 and TRBJ1-1; D perhaps matches TRBD1 (5 bases). The CDR3 has 15 residues. V was pared by 8 bases and J by 1 base, with 17 bases between. The V gene's germline CDR1 is MNHEY and CDR2 SMNVEV (reference sequence). The chain's CDR3 is CASQLRGPQNTEAFF. DNA for the CDR3: TGTGCCAGCCAGCTAAGGGGCCCTCAGAACACTGAAGCTTTCTTT.

The V and J genes are TRBV5-1 and TRBJ2-1; 7 bases align to TRBD2. The CDR3 contains 15 residues. Losses at the gene ends were 4 bases for V and 7 bases for J; bases not matched to a gene: 11. CDR1 SGHRS and CDR2 YFSETQ come from the germline V gene. The CDR3 is CASSRSPSGLNEQFF. The CDR3 DNA reads as TGCGCCAGCAGCAGGTCCCCTAGCGGATTAAATGAGCAGTTCTTC.

The J gene is TRBJ2-3, the V gene TRBV12-5; D might be TRBD1 or TRBD2, each matching 5 bases. The germline gives CDR1 LGHNT, CDR2 FRNRAP. The ends were cut back, 0 bases at V and 4 bases at J, with 11 bases in the middle. The CDR3 runs to 15 residues. In nucleotides, the CDR3 is TGTGCTAGTGGTTTGGTAGAAGGGGACCCAGATACGCAGTATTTT. This translates into CASGLVEGDPDTQYF. Full variable domain (outside the CDR3, taken from reference TRBV12-5 and TRBJ2-3): DARVTQTPRHKVTEMGQEVTMRCQPILGHNTVFWYRQTMMQGLELLAYFRNRAPLDDSGMPKDRFSAEMPDATLATLKIQPSEPRDSAVYFCASGLVEGDPDTQYFGPGTRLTVL.

CDR3 nucleotides: TGTGCCAGCAGCCAAGAGGGTTCAGATACGCAGTATTTT. Translated, it gives CASSQEGSDTQYF. The chain couples TRBV4-2 to TRBJ2-3; the D is unclear. Germline V gene sequence: CDR1 LGHNA, CDR2 YNFKEQ. The ends were cut back, 0 bases at V and 4 bases at J, with 5 bases in the middle. This CDR3 is built from 13 residues.

This clonotype came up once. The rearrangement uses TRBV19 and TRBJ2-3; possibly TRBD2 for D (6 bases). The CDR3 is 15 residues long. CDR1 LNHDA and CDR2 SQIVND come from the germline V gene (reference sequence). V was trimmed by 1 base and J by 2 bases, leaving 10 bases between them. In DNA, the CDR3 is TGTGCCAGTAGTATAGGTGGGGGGTTCACAGATACGCAGTATTTT. Amino acid sequence: CASSIGGGFTDTQYF.

The chain joins TRBV5-1 to TRBJ2-2; 8 nucleotides match TRBD1. V lost 6 bases to trimming and J lost 0 bases; unmatched junction nucleotides: 16. This CDR3 is 19 amino acids long. The germline V gene has CDR1 SGHRS and CDR2 YFSETQ. CDR3 nucleotides: TGCGCCAGCACCCACGATGCTAACCGGGACAGGTCGAACACCGGGGAGCTGTTTTTT. It is translated as CASTHDANRDRSNTGELFF.

The chain carries TRBV2 and TRBJ2-1; D remains ambiguous. Between the trimmed V and J ends, which lost 3 bases and 1 base, there was a span of 13 bases. The CDR3 sequence is 16 residues long. The germline CDR1 and CDR2 sequences are SNHLY and FYNNEI. CDR3 nucleotide sequence: TGTGCCAGCAGTGAGACACCGTCGGAATCCTACAATGAGCAGTTCTTC. This encodes CASSETPSESYNEQFF.

J is TRBJ1-1 and V is TRBV3-1, with 9 bases matching TRBD1. V gave up 0 bases and J gave up 5 bases; unmatched junction bases: 4. Germline V CDR1 and CDR2: LGHDT, YNNKEL (reference sequence). This CDR3 comprises 15 residues. The CDR3 DNA reads as TGTGCCAGCAGCCAAGATCCGACAGGGGGGACTGAAGCTTTCTTT. This sequence encodes CASSQDPTGGTEAFF.

The V call is TRBV12-3 or TRBV12-4, the J call TRBJ1-2; no definite D call. The CDR3 covers 13 residues. V was trimmed by 2 bases and J by 0 bases, leaving 4 bases between them. CDR3 DNA: TGTGCCAGCAGTTTAACAGCTAACTATGGCTACACCTTC. Translation: CASSLTANYGYTF.

A word on this clonotype: A read error is likely, as this CDR3 ends without the conserved phenylalanine or tryptophan. The chain is built from TRBV10-3 and TRBJ2-1; TRBD2 is a possible D gene (7 bases). CDR3 length: 15 amino acids. V shed 2 bases and J shed 6 bases, with 14 bases lying between them. CDR1 is ENHRY and CDR2 is SYGVKD in the germline V gene. For the CDR3, the DNA is TGTGCCATCAGTGAGCCGGGGGGCTCGGGCAATGAGCAGTTCTTA. The encoded protein is CAISEPGGSGNEQFL.